The 7 T cell receptor beta chains listed next were all sequenced from one sample in a study of blood T cell repertoires in COVID-19. Only in-frame clones appear in the TCRdb table, and some are missing; sequencing was by immunoSEQ multiplex PCR. The data show fewer than 90,000 clones, approximately 89% seen once. Input material: peripheral blood. The source of these receptors is a man aged 55 to 69 with acute or convalescent COVID-19.

The V gene is TRBV5-5, the J gene TRBJ1-5; possibly TRBD1 for D (6 bases). Trimming stripped 2 bases from V and 5 bases from J, with 17 bases between. Germline V gene data show CDR1 as SGHKS and CDR2 as YYEKEE (reference sequence). The CDR3 loop spans 16 amino acids. As DNA, the CDR3 is TGTGCCAGCAGCTTACAGGGCGCGGGTCAATATCAGCCCCAGCATTTT. Protein product: CASSLQGAGQYQPQHF.

The J gene is TRBJ1-1, the V gene TRBV2, with D perhaps matching TRBD1 (6 bases). There are 14 residues in the CDR3. Germline-derived CDR1 and CDR2 are SNHLY and FYNNEI. Deletions cut 5 bases from V and 5 bases from J, with 15 bases between. The CDR3 nucleotides read TGTGCCAGCAGTCTTTCCAGGGGTTCGACTGAAGCTTTCTTT. It specifies CASSLSRGSTEAFF.

The V call is TRBV7-8, the J call TRBJ1-3; the D gene is possibly TRBD1 (6 bases). Germline V gives CDR1 SGHVS, CDR2 FQNEAQ. The CDR3 loop spans 14 amino acids. V lost 5 bases to trimming and J lost 4 bases, with 12 bases between them. The CDR3 DNA sequence: TGTGCCAGCAGCAGAGGACAGACAGGAAACACCATATATTTT. Translated, it gives CASSRGQTGNTIYF. The whole variable domain, remainder taken from reference TRBV7-8 and TRBJ1-3, is GAGVSQSPRYKVAKRGQDVALRCDPISGHVSLFWYQQALGQGPEFLTYFQNEAQLDKSGLPSDRFFAERPEGSVSTLKIQRTQQEDSAVYLCASSRGQTGNTIYFGEGSWLTVV.

This clone was recorded once. The chain joins TRBV6-5 to TRBJ1-4; tentative D call: TRBD1 (6 bases). The CDR3 loop spans 15 amino acids. CDR1 and CDR2 (germline): MNHEY, SVGAGI. V was shortened by 2 bases and J by 11 bases, with 18 bases between the two germline ends. This CDR3 reads CASSYRDTLGGKLFF. The CDR3 nucleotides are TGTGCCAGCAGTTACCGGGACACCCTGGGTGGGAAACTGTTTTTT.

This clone was counted once. The chain is built from TRBV9 and TRBJ2-6, with 7 bases lining up with TRBD1. CDR1 is SGDLS and CDR2 is YYNGEE in the germline V gene. The CDR3 contains 18 residues. With 3 bases clipped from V and 0 bases from J, the junction kept 9 bases outside the gene matches. CDR3 sequence reads: CASSGRQGPSSGANVLTF. CDR3 coding DNA: TGTGCCAGCAGCGGCCGACAGGGCCCCAGCTCTGGGGCCAACGTCCTGACTTTC.

The chain combines TRBV9 with TRBJ2-7, with D maybe TRBD1 (5 bases). CDR1 and CDR2 (germline): SGDLS, YYNGEE. This CDR3 has 14 amino acids. Trimming removed 0 bases at V and 1 base at J, with 8 bases between. The DNA for the CDR3 is TGTGCCAGCAGCGTAGATCCAGGGTCCTACGAGCAGTACTTC. Translation: CASSVDPGSYEQYF.

J is TRBJ1-4 and V is TRBV28, with TRBD1 matching over 7 bases. V lost 6 bases and J lost 3; bases outside the gene matches: 7. The CDR3 covers 15 residues. The V gene's germline CDR1 is MDHEN and CDR2 SYDVKM. DNA of the CDR3: TGTGCCAGCAGCCATTTTGGGACAGCTAATGAAAAACTGTTTTTT. Translation gives CASSHFGTANEKLFF.